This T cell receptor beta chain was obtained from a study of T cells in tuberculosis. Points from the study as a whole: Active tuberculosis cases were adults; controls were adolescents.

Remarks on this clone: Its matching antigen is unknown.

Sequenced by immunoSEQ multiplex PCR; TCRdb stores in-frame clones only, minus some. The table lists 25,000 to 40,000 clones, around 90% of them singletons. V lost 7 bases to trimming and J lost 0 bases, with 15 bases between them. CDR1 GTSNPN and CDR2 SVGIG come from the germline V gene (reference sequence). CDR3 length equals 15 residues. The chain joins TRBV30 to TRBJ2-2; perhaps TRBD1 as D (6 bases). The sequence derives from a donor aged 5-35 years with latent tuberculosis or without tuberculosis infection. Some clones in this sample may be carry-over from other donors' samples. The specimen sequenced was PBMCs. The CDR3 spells CAFNSGTTNTGELFF. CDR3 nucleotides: TGTGCCTTTAATTCCGGGACAACGAACACCGGGGAGCTGTTTTTT.